Ten or more counts support the clone carrying this T cell receptor (beta chain). The antigen remains undetermined. This CDR3 region has 12 residues. Germline CDR1 DFQATT, CDR2 SNEGSKA (reference sequence). Trimming cost V 6 bases and J 3 bases, with 11 bases left between them. The entry originates in a study of CD8 T cells in ankylosing spondylitis. Notes on the study in general: Within peripheral blood, clones linked to disease were CD8+ and relatively rare. Researchers reportedly found disease-linked clones significantly enriched in matched ankylosing spondylitis synovial fluid. Both synovial fluid and blood in reactive arthritis had previously been reported to carry some motif variants. Ankylosing spondylitis blood appeared to be characterized by a TCR beta motif of 7 to 9 highly homologous variants.

Quantitative 5'-RACE with molecular barcodes was used to make the TCR beta libraries. TCRdb reprocessed the 5' RACE reads with MiXCR, giving one entry per CDR3 protein. The sample records around 490,000 distinct CDR3 sequences, approximately 5.3% being singletons. Sequencing input: blood, either unsorted or a sorted T cell fraction (not recorded which). The gene calls are TRBV20-1 and TRBJ1-1; TRBD1 is a possible D gene (5 bases). This clonotype was obtained from a male donor with ankylosing spondylitis. In DNA form, the CDR3 reads TGCAGTGCCCTGGACAAACACACTGAAGCTTTCTTT. This codes for CSALDKHTEAFF.